This is a list of T cell receptor beta chains from one sample in a study of blood T cell repertoires in COVID-19. Clones were read by immunoSEQ multiplex PCR, and TCRdb kept only the in-frame ones, dropping some. This sample has about 140,000 clones; approximately 84% occur once, and the top ten carry about 5.8%. The sample comprised peripheral blood. These receptors were collected from a human donor in a cohort sampled during active COVID-19. Each CDR3 is given with its conserved first and last residue. Fields, in order: CDR3 protein, CDR3 DNA, clone size, V gene, D gene, J gene. D genes are given only for firm matches. Size tells how often a clone was seen (once, few, many) or the class of an expanded clone, and some rows leave it out.

cdr3_aa: CAWGTQGGTDTQYF
cdr3_nt: TGTGCCTGGGGGACGCAGGGTGGCACAGATACGCAGTATTTT
clone_size: NA
v_call: TRBV30
d_call: NA
j_call: TRBJ2-3

cdr3_aa: CASSLASTGESYGYTF
cdr3_nt: TGTGCTAGCAGCTTAGCGTCGACAGGGGAAAGCTATGGCTACACCTTC
clone_size: NA
v_call: TRBV7-7
d_call: TRBD1
j_call: TRBJ1-2

cdr3_aa: CASSQDLLAGGEQFF
cdr3_nt: TGCGCCAGCAGCCAAGATCTACTAGCAGGGGGTGAGCAGTTCTTC
clone_size: NA
v_call: TRBV4-3
d_call: NA
j_call: TRBJ2-1

cdr3_aa: CASSPTLAPDTQYF
cdr3_nt: TGTGCCAGCAGCCCCACCCTAGCACCAGATACGCAGTATTTT
clone_size: NA
v_call: TRBV11-1
d_call: NA
j_call: TRBJ2-3

cdr3_aa: CASRISMNTEAFF
cdr3_nt: TGTGCCAGTCGAATCAGTATGAACACTGAAGCTTTCTTT
clone_size: NA
v_call: TRBV28
d_call: NA
j_call: TRBJ1-1

cdr3_aa: CASSYRRGDIQYF
cdr3_nt: TGTGCCAGCAGCTACCGCCGGGGGGACATTCAGTACTTC
clone_size: NA
v_call: TRBV7-9
d_call: TRBD2
j_call: TRBJ2-4

cdr3_aa: CATSDYRGFDHGYTF
cdr3_nt: TGTGCCACCAGTGATTACAGGGGTTTCGATCATGGCTACACCTTC
clone_size: once
v_call: TRBV24-1
d_call: TRBD1
j_call: TRBJ1-2

cdr3_aa: CASSPSSVEQFF
cdr3_nt: TGTGCCAGCAGTCCATCTAGTGTTGAGCAGTTCTTC
clone_size: NA
v_call: TRBV28
d_call: NA
j_call: TRBJ2-1

cdr3_aa: CASSDTLNTEAFF
cdr3_nt: TGTGCCAGTTCCGACACCTTGAACACTGAAGCTTTCTTT
clone_size: NA
v_call: TRBV6-5
d_call: NA
j_call: TRBJ1-1

cdr3_aa: CASSSLGTSVSYEQYF
cdr3_nt: TGTGCCAGCAGCTCTCTAGGGACTAGCGTCTCCTACGAGCAGTACTTC
clone_size: NA
v_call: TRBV12-1
d_call: NA
j_call: TRBJ2-7

cdr3_aa: CASSPGTSRGETQYF
cdr3_nt: TGTGCCAGCAGCCCTGGGACTTCCCGTGGGGAGACCCAGTACTTC
clone_size: NA
v_call: TRBV11-2
d_call: NA
j_call: TRBJ2-5

cdr3_aa: CASSLRESYEQYF
cdr3_nt: TGTGCCAGCAGCTTGCGCGAGTCCTACGAGCAGTACTTC
clone_size: NA
v_call: TRBV5-8
d_call: NA
j_call: TRBJ2-7

cdr3_aa: CASSLERLARFTGELFF
cdr3_nt: TGTGCCAGCAGCTTGGAGAGGCTAGCGAGATTTACCGGGGAGCTGTTTTTT
clone_size: few
v_call: TRBV5-6
d_call: NA
j_call: TRBJ2-2

cdr3_aa: CASSLGGQGTEAFF
cdr3_nt: TGTGCCAGCAGCTTAGGGGGACAGGGTACTGAAGCTTTCTTT
clone_size: NA
v_call: TRBV7-2
d_call: TRBD1
j_call: TRBJ1-1

cdr3_aa: CASSVSRGTYEQYF
cdr3_nt: TGTGCCAGCAGCGTTTCCAGGGGAACCTACGAGCAGTACTTC
clone_size: NA
v_call: TRBV14
d_call: NA
j_call: TRBJ2-7

cdr3_aa: CASSLHSQETQYF
cdr3_nt: TGTGCCAGCAGCTTGCACAGCCAAGAGACCCAGTACTTC
clone_size: NA
v_call: TRBV5-6
d_call: NA
j_call: TRBJ2-5

cdr3_aa: CASSQLTGLVSPLHF
cdr3_nt: TGTGCCAGCAGCCAATTGACAGGGTTGGTTTCACCCCTCCACTTT
clone_size: NA
v_call: TRBV14
d_call: TRBD1
j_call: TRBJ1-6

cdr3_aa: CASSLVYSNQPQHF
cdr3_nt: TGTGCCAGCAGCTTAGTGTATAGCAATCAGCCCCAGCATTTT
clone_size: NA
v_call: TRBV7-2
d_call: NA
j_call: TRBJ1-5

cdr3_aa: CASSSGSGGINSPLHF
cdr3_nt: TGTGCCAGCAGTTCGGGGTCGGGGGGGATTAATTCACCCCTCCACTTT
clone_size: few
v_call: TRBV6-5
d_call: NA
j_call: TRBJ1-6

cdr3_aa: CASSLWVGGPSTDTQYF
cdr3_nt: TGTGCCAGCAGCTTATGGGTGGGGGGGCCTAGCACAGATACGCAGTATTTT
clone_size: NA
v_call: TRBV7-2
d_call: NA
j_call: TRBJ2-3

cdr3_aa: CASSFGENNEKLFF
cdr3_nt: TGTGCCAGCAGCTTCGGGGAGAATAATGAAAAACTGTTTTTT
clone_size: NA
v_call: TRBV5-6
d_call: NA
j_call: TRBJ1-4

cdr3_aa: CASSPGQGGNQPQHF
cdr3_nt: TGTGCCAGCAGCCCGGGCCAGGGGGGCAATCAGCCCCAGCATTTT
clone_size: NA
v_call: TRBV7-8
d_call: TRBD1
j_call: TRBJ1-5

cdr3_aa: CSASPTSGEMETQYF
cdr3_nt: TGCAGTGCTAGTCCGACTAGCGGGGAGATGGAGACCCAGTACTTC
clone_size: NA
v_call: TRBV20-1
d_call: TRBD2
j_call: TRBJ2-5

cdr3_aa: CASSLAETGLSYEQYF
cdr3_nt: TGTGCCAGCAGTTTGGCAGAAACAGGTTTGTCCTACGAGCAGTACTTC
clone_size: NA
v_call: TRBV28
d_call: NA
j_call: TRBJ2-7

cdr3_aa: CASSIDVAYGYTF
cdr3_nt: TGTGCCAGTAGTATAGACGTAGCCTATGGCTACACCTTC
clone_size: NA
v_call: TRBV19
d_call: NA
j_call: TRBJ1-2

cdr3_aa: CASSVGLAGGMVSYNEQFF
cdr3_nt: TGTGCCAGCAGCGTAGGGTTAGCGGGGGGGATGGTCTCCTACAATGAGCAGTTCTTC
clone_size: NA
v_call: TRBV9
d_call: TRBD2
j_call: TRBJ2-1

cdr3_aa: CASSEAAGGQETQYF
cdr3_nt: TGTGCCAGCAGTGAAGCAGCGGGGGGGCAGGAGACCCAGTACTTC
clone_size: NA
v_call: TRBV6-1
d_call: TRBD2
j_call: TRBJ2-5

cdr3_aa: CASSLEAGGGDTQYF
cdr3_nt: TGTGCCAGCAGCTTAGAGGCGGGGGGCGGAGATACGCAGTATTTT
clone_size: NA
v_call: TRBV11-3
d_call: TRBD2
j_call: TRBJ2-3

cdr3_aa: CASNTGGRNTEAFF
cdr3_nt: TGTGCCAGTAACACCGGGGGGAGGAACACTGAAGCTTTCTTT
clone_size: once
v_call: TRBV19
d_call: NA
j_call: TRBJ1-1

cdr3_aa: CASSPTASGNTIYF
cdr3_nt: TGTGCCAGCAGCCCGACAGCCTCCGGAAACACCATATATTTT
clone_size: NA
v_call: TRBV5-4
d_call: NA
j_call: TRBJ1-3

cdr3_aa: CASSLGQGGTEAFF
cdr3_nt: TGCGCCAGCAGCTTGGGACAGGGGGGCACTGAAGCTTTCTTT
clone_size: NA
v_call: TRBV5-1
d_call: TRBD1
j_call: TRBJ1-1

cdr3_aa: CASTEGDRHSGANVLTF
cdr3_nt: TGTGCCAGCACCGAGGGGGACAGGCATTCGGGAGCCAACGTCCTGACTTTC
clone_size: NA
v_call: TRBV27
d_call: TRBD1
j_call: TRBJ2-6

cdr3_aa: CASSPGTSGNQETQYF
cdr3_nt: TGTGCCAGCAGCCCAGGGACTAGCGGGAACCAAGAGACCCAGTACTTC
clone_size: NA
v_call: TRBV11-3
d_call: TRBD2
j_call: TRBJ2-5

cdr3_aa: CASSRLAGVYNEQFF
cdr3_nt: TGTGCCAGCAGTCGACTAGCGGGTGTTTACAATGAGCAGTTCTTC
clone_size: NA
v_call: TRBV11-2
d_call: TRBD2
j_call: TRBJ2-1

cdr3_aa: CASSVRDRETQYF
cdr3_nt: TGTGCCAGCAGCGTACGGGACAGGGAAACCCAGTACTTC
clone_size: NA
v_call: TRBV9
d_call: TRBD1
j_call: TRBJ2-5

cdr3_aa: CASSPGYTEAFF
cdr3_nt: TGTGCCAGCAGCCCAGGCTACACTGAAGCTTTCTTT
clone_size: once
v_call: TRBV11-2
d_call: NA
j_call: TRBJ1-1

cdr3_aa: CASSLAASGGNEQFF
cdr3_nt: TGTGCCAGCAGCTTAGCCGCTAGCGGGGGCAATGAGCAGTTCTTC
clone_size: NA
v_call: TRBV7-8
d_call: TRBD2
j_call: TRBJ2-1

cdr3_aa: CASSPLAGGVDIQYF
cdr3_nt: TGTGCCAGCAGTCCTTTAGCGGGGGGTGTAGACATTCAGTACTTC
clone_size: NA
v_call: TRBV6-6
d_call: TRBD2
j_call: TRBJ2-4

cdr3_aa: CASSVRTSSGNEQFF
cdr3_nt: TGTGCCAGCAGCGTACGGACTAGCAGTGGAAATGAGCAGTTCTTC
clone_size: NA
v_call: TRBV11-3
d_call: TRBD2
j_call: TRBJ2-1

cdr3_aa: CASGGNYGYTF
cdr3_nt: TGTGCCAGCGGCGGGAACTATGGCTACACCTTC
clone_size: once
v_call: TRBV6-5
d_call: NA
j_call: TRBJ1-2

cdr3_aa: CSIRRGGTDTQYF
cdr3_nt: TGCAGCATCCGGCGGGGGGGCACAGATACGCAGTATTTT
clone_size: NA
v_call: TRBV29-1
d_call: TRBD2
j_call: TRBJ2-3

cdr3_aa: CASSPDRLSGNTIYF
cdr3_nt: TGTGCCAGCAGTCCTGACAGGCTCTCTGGAAACACCATATATTTT
clone_size: NA
v_call: TRBV3-1/TRBV3-2
d_call: NA
j_call: TRBJ1-3

cdr3_aa: CARLPMAGGSEAFF
cdr3_nt: TGCGCCCGTTTACCTATGGCAGGGGGTTCTGAAGCTTTCTTT
clone_size: NA
v_call: TRBV4-3
d_call: TRBD1
j_call: TRBJ1-1

cdr3_aa: CASSGTQGGGQPQHF
cdr3_nt: TGTGCCAGTAGTGGAACGCAGGGGGGTGGGCAGCCCCAGCATTTT
clone_size: once
v_call: TRBV19
d_call: TRBD1
j_call: TRBJ1-5